Included here is one TCR beta chain sequence, with context. What it recognizes is unknown. This entry belongs to a study of OX40 agonist ivuxolimab in advanced cancers. On the study more broadly: Clinicians treated patients with ivuxolimab, an agonistic anti-OX40 (CD134) antibody. Ivuxolimab was delivered to patients intravenously every 2 weeks at doses spanning 0.01 to 10 mg/kg. Study-level results: Among T cells, CD8+ cells averaged more expanded clones than CD4+ cells. Normalized T-cell clonal expansion was also low in a subset of nonresponders.

The table came from immunoSEQ multiplex PCR; TCRdb's copy has only in-frame clones and leaves some out. The data show some 77,000 clones, around 85% seen once. Per germline, CDR1 SGHRS and CDR2 YFSETQ. Trimming took 4 bases from V and 1 from J, leaving 7 bases between them. The CDR3 is 13 amino acids. The sequence was obtained from an adult with an advanced solid tumor such as melanoma, head and neck, liver or kidney cancer. This chain connects TRBV5-1 to TRBJ2-3; D not certain. The specimen was CD4+ or CD8+ T cells sorted from blood, collected in a trial of the OX40 agonist ivuxolimab. This chain's CDR3 is CASSPLGTDTQYF. CDR3 in DNA: TGCGCCAGCAGCCCTCTGGGCACAGATACGCAGTATTTT.